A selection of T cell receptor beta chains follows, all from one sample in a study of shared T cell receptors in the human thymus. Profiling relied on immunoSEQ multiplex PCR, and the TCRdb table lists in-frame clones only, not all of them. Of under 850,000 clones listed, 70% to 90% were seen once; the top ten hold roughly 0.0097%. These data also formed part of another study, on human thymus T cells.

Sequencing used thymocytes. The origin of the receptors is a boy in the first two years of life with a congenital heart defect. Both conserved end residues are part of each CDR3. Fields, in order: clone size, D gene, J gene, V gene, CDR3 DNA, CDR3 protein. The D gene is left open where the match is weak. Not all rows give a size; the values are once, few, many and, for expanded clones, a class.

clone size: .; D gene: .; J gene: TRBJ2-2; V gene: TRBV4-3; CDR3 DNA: TGCGCCAGCAGCCAAGAATCCGAGGGTGAGGCCGGGGAGCTGTTTTTT; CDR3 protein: CASSQESEGEAGELFF
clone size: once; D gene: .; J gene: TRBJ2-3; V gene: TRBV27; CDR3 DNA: TGTGCCACCCTCGGTCGGGATACGCAGTATTTT; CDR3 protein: CATLGRDTQYF
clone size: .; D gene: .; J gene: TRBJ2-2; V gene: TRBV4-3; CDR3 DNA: TGCGCCAGCAGCCAAGGGGCGGGCTCGAAGCTGAACACCGGGGAGCTGTTTTTT; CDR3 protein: CASSQGAGSKLNTGELFF
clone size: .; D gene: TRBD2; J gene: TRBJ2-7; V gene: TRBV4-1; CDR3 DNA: TGCGCCAGCAGCCCCCATCGGGGACTAGCGGCGTACGAGCAGTACTTC; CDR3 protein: CASSPHRGLAAYEQYF
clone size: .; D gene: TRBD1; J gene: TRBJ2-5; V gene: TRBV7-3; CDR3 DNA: TGTGCCAGCAGCTACAGGGGCCGTTCAACCCAGTACTTC; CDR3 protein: CASSYRGRSTQYF
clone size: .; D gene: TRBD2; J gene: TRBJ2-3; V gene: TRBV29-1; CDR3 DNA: TGCAGCGTTGGTTATAGCGGGAGAGATACGCAGTATTTT; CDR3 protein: CSVGYSGRDTQYF
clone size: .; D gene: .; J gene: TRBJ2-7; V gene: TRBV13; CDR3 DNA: TGTGCCAGCAGCGGCGTTGCGACTTTCCTTCCCCACGAGCAGTACTTC; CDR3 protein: CASSGVATFLPHEQYF
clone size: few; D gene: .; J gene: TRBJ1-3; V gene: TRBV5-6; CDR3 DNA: TGTGCCAGCAGCTTGGCTGCGCATATGGGAAACACCATATATTTT; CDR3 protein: CASSLAAHMGNTIYF
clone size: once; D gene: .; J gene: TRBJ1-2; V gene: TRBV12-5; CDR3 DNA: TGTGCTAGTGGTTCGGGACTCTTGGCCTATGGCTACACCTTC; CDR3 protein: CASGSGLLAYGYTF
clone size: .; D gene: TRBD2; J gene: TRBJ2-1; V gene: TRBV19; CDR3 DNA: TGTGCCAGTAGTATGCCGACTAGCGGAGGCGGCTATGAGCAGTTCTTC; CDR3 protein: CASSMPTSGGGYEQFF
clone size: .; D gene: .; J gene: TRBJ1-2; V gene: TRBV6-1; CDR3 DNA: TGTGCCAGCAGGGGGGGAGCTCCTAACTATGGCTACACCTTC; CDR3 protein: CASRGGAPNYGYTF
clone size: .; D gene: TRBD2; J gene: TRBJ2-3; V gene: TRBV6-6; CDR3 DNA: TGTGCCAGCAGGACGGCGCTAGCGGGAACCGATACGCAGTATTTT; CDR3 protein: CASRTALAGTDTQYF
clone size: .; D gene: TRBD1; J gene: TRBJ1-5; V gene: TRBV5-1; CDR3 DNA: TGCGCCAGCAGCTTGGGGACAGGGGACCAGCCCCAGCATTTT; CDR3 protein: CASSLGTGDQPQHF
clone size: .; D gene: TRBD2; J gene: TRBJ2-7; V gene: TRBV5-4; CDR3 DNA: TGTGCCAGCAGCGGCGGGGGCAGGGTCAGCGGGAGTCCCTACGAGCAGTACTTC; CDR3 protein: CASSGGGRVSGSPYEQYF
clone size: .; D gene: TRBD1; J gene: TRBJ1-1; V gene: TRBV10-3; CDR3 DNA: TGTGCCATCAGTGAGTCCGGGCAGGGGGCTGAAGCTTTCTTT; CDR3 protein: CAISESGQGAEAFF
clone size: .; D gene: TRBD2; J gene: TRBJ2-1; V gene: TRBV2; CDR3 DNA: TGTGCCAGCAAGACCGGGACTAGCCACGAAAATGAGCAGTTCTTC; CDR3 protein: CASKTGTSHENEQFF
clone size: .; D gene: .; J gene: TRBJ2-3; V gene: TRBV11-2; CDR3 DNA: TGTGCCAGCAGTGGCGGGGTGAGAGGTAGCACAGATACGCAGTATTTT; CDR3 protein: CASSGGVRGSTDTQYF
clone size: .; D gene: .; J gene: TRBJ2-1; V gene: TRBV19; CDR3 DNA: TGTGCCAGTAGTATCTCCAGCTCCTACAATGAGCAGTTCTTC; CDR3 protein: CASSISSSYNEQFF
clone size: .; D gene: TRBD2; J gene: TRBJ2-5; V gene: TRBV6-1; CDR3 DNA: TGTGCCAGCAGGGAGCGGGAGGCCCAAGAGACCCAGTACTTC; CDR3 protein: CASREREAQETQYF
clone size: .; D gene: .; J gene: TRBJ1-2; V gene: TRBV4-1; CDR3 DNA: TGCGCCAGCAGCCAAGGACAGCTAATAACTATGGGCTACACCTTC; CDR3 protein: CASSQGQLITMGYTF
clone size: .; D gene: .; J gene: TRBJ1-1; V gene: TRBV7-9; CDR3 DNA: TGTGCCAGCAGCTTGGGGACACTTTCTGGGAACACTGAAGCTTTCTTT; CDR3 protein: CASSLGTLSGNTEAFF
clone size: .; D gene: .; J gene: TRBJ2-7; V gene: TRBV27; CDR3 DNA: TGTGCCAGCAGCCTAGAGAGCTCCTACGAGCAGTACTTC; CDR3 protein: CASSLESSYEQYF
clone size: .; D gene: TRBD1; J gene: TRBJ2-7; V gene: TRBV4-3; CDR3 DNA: TGCGCCAGCAGCCGGGACAGGGGGCAGGGGCAGTACTTC; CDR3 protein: CASSRDRGQGQYF
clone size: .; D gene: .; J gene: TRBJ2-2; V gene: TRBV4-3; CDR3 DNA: TGCGCCAGCAGCCGCCGCGACAGGACTCGTGGGGAGCTGTTTTTT; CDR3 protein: CASSRRDRTRGELFF
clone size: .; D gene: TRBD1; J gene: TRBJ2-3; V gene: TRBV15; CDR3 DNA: TGTGCCACCAGCAGAGACCCGGGACAGGGTAGCACAGATACGCAGTATTTT; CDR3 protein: CATSRDPGQGSTDTQYF
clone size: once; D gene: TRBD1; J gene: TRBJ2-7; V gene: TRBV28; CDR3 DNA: TGTGCCATCATCGCCGGGACAGGGGACCACGAGCAGTACTTC; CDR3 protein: CAIIAGTGDHEQYF
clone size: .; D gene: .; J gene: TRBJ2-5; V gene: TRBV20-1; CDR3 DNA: TGCAGTGCTAGAGATCAGGAGACCCAGTACTTC; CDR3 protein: CSARDQETQYF
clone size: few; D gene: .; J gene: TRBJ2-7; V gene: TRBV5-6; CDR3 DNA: TGTGCCAGCAGCTTGGCCGAGTACCCCTGTGAGCAGTACTTC; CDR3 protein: CASSLAEYPCEQYF
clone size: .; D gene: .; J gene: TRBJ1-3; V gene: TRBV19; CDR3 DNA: TGTGCCACCCAGGCTACCCCAGGGGGAAACACCATATATTTT; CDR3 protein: CATQATPGGNTIYF
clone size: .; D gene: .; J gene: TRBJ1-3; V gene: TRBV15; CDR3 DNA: TGTGCCACCAGCAGAGGGACTGCCTCTGGAAACACCATATATTTT; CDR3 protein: CATSRGTASGNTIYF
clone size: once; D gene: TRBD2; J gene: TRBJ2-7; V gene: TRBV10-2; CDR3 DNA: TGCGCCAGTCCTACGGCCGGGGAGGGCTACGAGCAGTACTTC; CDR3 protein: CASPTAGEGYEQYF
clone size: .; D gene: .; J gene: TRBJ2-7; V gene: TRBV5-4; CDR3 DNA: TGTGCCAGCAGCCTCAGCGGCAGCGCCCACGAGCAGTACTTC; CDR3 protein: CASSLSGSAHEQYF
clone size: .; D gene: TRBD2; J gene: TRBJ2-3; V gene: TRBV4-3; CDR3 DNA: TGCGCCAGCAGCCAAGAGGGGCTAGCGGGAACCGATACGCAGTATTTT; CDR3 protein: CASSQEGLAGTDTQYF
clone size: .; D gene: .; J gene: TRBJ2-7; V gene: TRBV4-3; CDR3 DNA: TGCGCCAGCAGCCAAAAGTCCAGCTCCTACGAGCAGTACTTC; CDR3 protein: CASSQKSSSYEQYF
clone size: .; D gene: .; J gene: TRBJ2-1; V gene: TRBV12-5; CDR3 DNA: TGTGCTAGCACCCAAGGGGATCCTGAGCAGTTCTTC; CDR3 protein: CASTQGDPEQFF
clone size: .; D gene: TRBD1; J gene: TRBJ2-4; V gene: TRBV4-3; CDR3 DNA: TGCGCCAGCAGCCCGGGACAGGGGAAAAACATTCAGTACTTC; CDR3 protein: CASSPGQGKNIQYF
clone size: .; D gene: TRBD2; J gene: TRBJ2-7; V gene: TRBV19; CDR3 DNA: TGTGCCAGTAGTATCCGAGCGGGAGGATACGAGCAGTACTTC; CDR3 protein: CASSIRAGGYEQYF
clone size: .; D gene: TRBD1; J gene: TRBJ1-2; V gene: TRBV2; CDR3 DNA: TGTGCCAGCAGTGAAGGGACAGGGGGCGCGTGGCTCTATGGCTACACCTTC; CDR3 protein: CASSEGTGGAWLYGYTF
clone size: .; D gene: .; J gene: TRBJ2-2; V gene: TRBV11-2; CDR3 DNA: TGTGCCAGCAGCTACCGGACTTCAGCGGGGAACACCGGGGAGCTGTTTTTT; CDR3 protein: CASSYRTSAGNTGELFF
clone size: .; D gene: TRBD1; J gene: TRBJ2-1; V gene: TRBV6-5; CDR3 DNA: TGTGCCAGCAAGATTTACAGGGGACCGAATGAGCAGTTCTTC; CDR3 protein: CASKIYRGPNEQFF
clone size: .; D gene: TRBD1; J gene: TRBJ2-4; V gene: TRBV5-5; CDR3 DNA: TGTGCCAGCAGCTTGGGATGGGGGAGGACAGGGAAACTAAACATTCAGTACTTC; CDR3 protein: CASSLGWGRTGKLNIQYF
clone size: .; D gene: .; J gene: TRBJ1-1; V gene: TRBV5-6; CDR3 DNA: TGTGCCAGCAGCTTAAGACAGGAGTACACTGAAGCTTTCTTT; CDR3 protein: CASSLRQEYTEAFF
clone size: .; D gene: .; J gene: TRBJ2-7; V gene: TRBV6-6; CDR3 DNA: TGTGCCAGCAGTTACGGGGGGATTTTCTACGAGCAGTACTTC; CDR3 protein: CASSYGGIFYEQYF
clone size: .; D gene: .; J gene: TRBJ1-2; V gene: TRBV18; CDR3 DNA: TGTGCCAGCTCACCAGCCCAGGGAGGTCGCTATGGCTACACCTTC; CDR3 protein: CASSPAQGGRYGYTF
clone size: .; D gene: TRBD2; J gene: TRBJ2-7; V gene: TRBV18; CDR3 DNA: TGTGCCAGCTCACCACTAGCGGGAGGGGACTACGAGCAGTACTTC; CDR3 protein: CASSPLAGGDYEQYF
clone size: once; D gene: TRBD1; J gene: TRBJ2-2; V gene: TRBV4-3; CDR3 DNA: TGCGCCAGCAGCCAAGGACAGGGCCTCCCCGGGGAGCTGTTTTTT; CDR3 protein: CASSQGQGLPGELFF